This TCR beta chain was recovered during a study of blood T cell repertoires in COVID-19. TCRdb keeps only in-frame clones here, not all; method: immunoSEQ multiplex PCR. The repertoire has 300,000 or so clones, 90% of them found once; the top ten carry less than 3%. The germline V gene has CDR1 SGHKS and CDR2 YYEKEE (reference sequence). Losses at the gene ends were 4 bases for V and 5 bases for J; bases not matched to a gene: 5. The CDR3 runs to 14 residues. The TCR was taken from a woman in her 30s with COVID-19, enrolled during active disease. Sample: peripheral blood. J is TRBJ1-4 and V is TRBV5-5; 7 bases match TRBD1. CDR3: CASSPGQINEKLFF. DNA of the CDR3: TGTGCCAGCAGCCCGGGACAGATAAATGAAAAACTGTTTTTT.